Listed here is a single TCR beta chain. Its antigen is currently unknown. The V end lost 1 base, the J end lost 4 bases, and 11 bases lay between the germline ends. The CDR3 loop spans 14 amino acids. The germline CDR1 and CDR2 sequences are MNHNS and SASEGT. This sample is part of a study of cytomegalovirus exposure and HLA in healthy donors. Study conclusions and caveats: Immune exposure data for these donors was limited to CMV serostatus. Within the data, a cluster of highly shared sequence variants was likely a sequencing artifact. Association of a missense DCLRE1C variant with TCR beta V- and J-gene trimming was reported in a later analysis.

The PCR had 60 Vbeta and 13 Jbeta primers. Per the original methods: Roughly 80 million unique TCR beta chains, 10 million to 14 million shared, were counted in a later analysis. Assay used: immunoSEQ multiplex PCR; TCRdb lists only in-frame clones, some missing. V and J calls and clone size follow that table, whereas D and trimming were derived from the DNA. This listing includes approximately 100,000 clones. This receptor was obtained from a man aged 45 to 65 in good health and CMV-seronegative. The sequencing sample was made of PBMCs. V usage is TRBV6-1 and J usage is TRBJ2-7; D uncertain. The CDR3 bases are TGTGCCAGCAGTGAAGTGTTCAGAGCGTACGAGCAGTACTTC. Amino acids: CASSEVFRAYEQYF.